These T cell receptor beta chains were read from a single sample in a study of cytomegalovirus exposure and HLA in healthy donors. The repertoire was sequenced with immunoSEQ multiplex PCR; TCRdb's copy has only in-frame clones and lacks some. Of about 210,000 clones in the sample, roughly 81% were seen once. The specimen was PBMCs. These receptors were taken from a girl aged 2 to 9 in good health and CMV-seronegative. The CDR3 runs from the conserved cysteine through the conserved F or W.

>TRBV19
CASSILSGKSGYTF
>TRBV7-2
CASSLAPAGASNTEAFF
>TRBV6-1
CASNPAPGTYEQYF
>TRBV19
CASMSLAGPYEQYF
>TRBV2
CASRSKGQGKGMGYTF
>TRBV19
CASSARYSEKLFF
>TRBV19
CASSISPRQGAGYSNQPQHF
>TRBV9
CASSSGTSGVTQYF
>TRBV30
CAWSGAPQSYGYTF
>TRBV30
CASGRGAPGHNEQFF
>TRBV9
CASSFSLLTSGGMSSYEQYF
>TRBV27
CASSRPSGNSPLHF
>TRBV9
CASSVGSTAYNEQFF
>TRBV14
CASSPGYTEAFF
>TRBV10-1
CASSAGGVGTDTQYF